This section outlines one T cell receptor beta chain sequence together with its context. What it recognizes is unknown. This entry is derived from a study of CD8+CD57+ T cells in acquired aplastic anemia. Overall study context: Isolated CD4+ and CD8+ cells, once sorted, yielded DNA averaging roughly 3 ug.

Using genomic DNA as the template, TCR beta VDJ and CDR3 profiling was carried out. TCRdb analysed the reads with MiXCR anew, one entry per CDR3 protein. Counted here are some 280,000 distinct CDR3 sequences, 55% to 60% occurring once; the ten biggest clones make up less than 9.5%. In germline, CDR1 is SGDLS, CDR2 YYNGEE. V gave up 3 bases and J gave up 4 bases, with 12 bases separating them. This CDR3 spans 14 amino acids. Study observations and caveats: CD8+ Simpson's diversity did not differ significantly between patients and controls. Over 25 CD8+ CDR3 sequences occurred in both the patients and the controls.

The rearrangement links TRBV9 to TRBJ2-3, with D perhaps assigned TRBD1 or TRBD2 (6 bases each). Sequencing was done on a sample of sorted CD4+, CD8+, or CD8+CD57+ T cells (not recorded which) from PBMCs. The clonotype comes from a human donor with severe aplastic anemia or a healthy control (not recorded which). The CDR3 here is CASSAARGPDTQYF. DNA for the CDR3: TGTGCCAGCAGCGCAGCTCGGGGGCCAGATACGCAGTATTTT. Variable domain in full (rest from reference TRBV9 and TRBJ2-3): DSGVTQTPKHLITATGQRVTLRCSPRSGDLSVYWYQQSLDQGLQFLIQYYNGEERAKGNILERFSAQQFPDLHSELNLSSLELGDSALYFCASSAARGPDTQYFGPGTRLTVL.